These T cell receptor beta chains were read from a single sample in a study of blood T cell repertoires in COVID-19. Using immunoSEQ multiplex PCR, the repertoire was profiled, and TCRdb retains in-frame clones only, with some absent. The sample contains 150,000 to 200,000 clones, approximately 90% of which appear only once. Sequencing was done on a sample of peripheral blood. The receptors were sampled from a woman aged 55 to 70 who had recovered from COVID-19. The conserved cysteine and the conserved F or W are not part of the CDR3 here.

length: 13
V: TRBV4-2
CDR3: ASSHADRDQEGQF

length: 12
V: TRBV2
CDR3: ASSEGPRGTEAF

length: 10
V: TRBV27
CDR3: ASSTGDQPQH

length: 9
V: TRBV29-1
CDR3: SGRWNTEAF

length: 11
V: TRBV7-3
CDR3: ASSPYRADTQY

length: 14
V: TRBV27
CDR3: ASSYLSTGLFYGYT

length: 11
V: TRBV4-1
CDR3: ASSLLARETQY

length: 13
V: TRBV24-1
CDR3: ATSDPRLAGYTQY

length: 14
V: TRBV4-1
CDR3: ASSQDPRDRDSPLH

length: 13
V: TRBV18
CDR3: ASSPQGAANEKLF

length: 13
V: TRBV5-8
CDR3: ASSPQQVIGQPQH

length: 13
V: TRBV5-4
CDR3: ASSPGLAGGLTQY

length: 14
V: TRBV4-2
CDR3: ASSQDPNSGANVLT

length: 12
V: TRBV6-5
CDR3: ASRRAGDKYEQY

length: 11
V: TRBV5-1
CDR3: ASSLQGSTEAF

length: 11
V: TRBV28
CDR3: ASKLAGGREQY

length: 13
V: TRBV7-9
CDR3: ASRTTGGAGEKLF

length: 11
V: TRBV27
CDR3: ASSARQGTEQY

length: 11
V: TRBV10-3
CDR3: AISATANTEAF

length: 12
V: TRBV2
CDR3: ASSAETGYNEQF

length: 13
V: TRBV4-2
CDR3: ASSQGGQGYNEQF

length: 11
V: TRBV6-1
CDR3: ASSESPRGGYT

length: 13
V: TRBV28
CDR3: ASSSISGSNQPQH

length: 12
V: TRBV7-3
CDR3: ASSFSHGNTEAF

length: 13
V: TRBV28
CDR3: ASSFGQGDFNEQF

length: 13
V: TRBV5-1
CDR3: ASSLTGTTNEKLF

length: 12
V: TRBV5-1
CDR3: ASRPTGEGNTIY

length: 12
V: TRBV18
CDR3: ASSLLAALETQY

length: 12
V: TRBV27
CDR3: ASSFKTPNGEQY

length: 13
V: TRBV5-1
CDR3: ASSTGLAGENEQF

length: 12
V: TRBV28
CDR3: ASRLSSAGTEAF

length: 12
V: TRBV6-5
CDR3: ASSYGASNYGYT

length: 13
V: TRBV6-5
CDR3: ASSYSGTGNQPQH

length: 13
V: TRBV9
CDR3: ASSVVAQRADTQY

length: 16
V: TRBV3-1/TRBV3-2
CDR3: ASSQEGAWGGGTTEAF

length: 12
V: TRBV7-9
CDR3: ASRLGGANYGYT

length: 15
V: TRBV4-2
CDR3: ASSQDLLTPPSDTQY

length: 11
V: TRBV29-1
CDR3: SVSTGKNSPLH

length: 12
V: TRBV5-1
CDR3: ASRRDRANTEAF

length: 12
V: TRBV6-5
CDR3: ASRTGTAGNTIY

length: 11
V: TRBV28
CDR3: ASRDRGNSPLH

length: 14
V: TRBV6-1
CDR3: ASREQGANSGNTIY

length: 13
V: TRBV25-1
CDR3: ASSDETGGIYEQY

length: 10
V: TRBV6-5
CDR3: ASNQDSIGYT

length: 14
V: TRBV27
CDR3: ASSLTASPGYNEQF

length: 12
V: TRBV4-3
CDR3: ASSQDMIASEQF

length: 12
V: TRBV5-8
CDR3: ASSLDNSGNTIY

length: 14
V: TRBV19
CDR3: ASSIAVQSSNQPQH

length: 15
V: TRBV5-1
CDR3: ASSRTPGQGYGNTIY

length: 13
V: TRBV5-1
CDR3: ASSMGERGSREQF

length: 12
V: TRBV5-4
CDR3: ASSPTGSAYGYT

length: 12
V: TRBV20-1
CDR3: SASRASGGDEQF

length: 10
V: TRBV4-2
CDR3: ASSQDLNIQY

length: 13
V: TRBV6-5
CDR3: ASSGTGGRLGEQY

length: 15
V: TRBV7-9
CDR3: ASSLTSGTGGQETQY

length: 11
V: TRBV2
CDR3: ASSRGYNQPQH

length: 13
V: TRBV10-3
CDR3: AISEGSRGSTEAF

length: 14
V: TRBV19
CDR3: ASSMGQTSGANVLT

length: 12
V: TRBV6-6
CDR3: ASRDRGGEDTQY